One and the same sample provided the 27 T cell receptor beta chains below, sequenced in a study of CD8+ T cells in alopecia areata. The authors extracted RNA and reverse transcribed it into cDNA as the sequencing template. Profiling relied on immunoSEQ multiplex PCR, and the TCRdb table lists in-frame clones only, not all of them. The repertoire holds 140,000 to 150,000 clones, with approximately 87% as singletons. This specimen was CD8+ T cells sorted from blood, taken at week 0. The source of these receptors is a human donor with alopecia areata.

The chain carries TRBV18 and TRBJ2-5; D gene unclear. V was cut by 3 bases and J by 2 bases, with 10 bases left in between. This CDR3 is built from 14 residues. Germline lookup yields CDR1 KGHSH and CDR2 LQKENI. The CDR3 DNA reads as TGTGCCAGCTCACCCGCGACCGGTCAAGAGACCCAGTACTTC. It translates to CASSPATGQETQYF.

V usage is TRBV11-2 and J usage is TRBJ2-5; TRBD2 matches at 7 bases. The CDR3 has 16 amino acids. CDR1 and CDR2 (germline): SGHAT, FQNNGV. J lost 1 base, V lost 1 base, and 6 bases had no gene match. CDR3 region: CASSLGAGLSQETQYF. CDR3 nucleotide sequence: TGTGCCAGCAGCTTAGGAGCGGGGTTATCCCAAGAGACCCAGTACTTC.

This chain links TRBV27 with TRBJ2-2; unclear D gene. V lost 10 bases and J lost 6, with 18 bases in between. The germline gives CDR1 MNHEY, CDR2 SMNVEV (reference sequence). CDR3 size: 14 residues. DNA of the CDR3: TGTGCCATTTCCTCTTGGGCTAATGCCGGGGAGCTGTTTTTT. The encoded protein is CAISSWANAGELFF.

This clone was recorded only once. The chain recombines TRBV7-2 with TRBJ1-1, with no clear D. V lost 1 base to trimming and J lost 1 base, with 7 bases between them. Germline CDR1 SGHTA, CDR2 FQGNSA. CDR3 length: 14 residues. The CDR3 here is CASSLEESNTEAFF. The CDR3 nucleotides are TGTGCCAGCAGCTTAGAGGAGTCGAACACTGAAGCTTTCTTT.

This clone showed up just a few times. The chain uses TRBV11-3 and TRBJ2-1; 11 nucleotides match TRBD2. The CDR3 has 14 amino acids. Germline CDR1 reads SGHNT; CDR2 reads YENEEA. Trimming took 5 bases from V and 9 from J; bases not matched to a gene: 6. As DNA, the CDR3 is TGTGCCAGCAGCCAGGGGACTAGCGGCGGTGAGCAGTTCTTC. This gives the protein CASSQGTSGGEQFF.

The chain recombines TRBV9 with TRBJ2-3, with TRBD2 matching 13 bases. V shed 4 bases, J shed 2 bases, and the junction held 4 bases outside the gene matches. This CDR3 has 16 residues. Per the germline V gene, CDR1 is SGDLS and CDR2 is YYNGEE. The CDR3 sequence is CASSSGLAGITDTQYF. The CDR3 DNA reads TGTGCCAGCAGCTCGGGACTAGCGGGGATCACAGATACGCAGTATTTT.

The count of this clone is one. The rearrangement joins TRBV19 to TRBJ2-1, with 8 bases that match TRBD2. This CDR3 comprises 14 residues. The germline V gene encodes CDR1 LNHDA and CDR2 SQIVND (reference sequence). V trimming: 8 bases; J trimming: 9 bases; junction bases outside the gene matches: 12. The CDR3 nucleotides read TGTGCCAGTGCCCCGGGACTAGGGTATGGTGAGCAGTTCTTC. As protein: CASAPGLGYGEQFF.

The rearrangement uses TRBV19 and TRBJ2-2; no clear D. The CDR3 runs 11 residues. CDR1 and CDR2 (germline): LNHDA, SQIVND (reference sequence). Trimming removed 8 bases from V and 6 bases from J, with 7 bases in between. The CDR3 here is CASSAAGELFF. The CDR3 DNA reads TGTGCCAGTTCCGCCGCCGGGGAGCTGTTTTTT.

This chain uses TRBV4-2 with TRBJ2-1, with 8 bases lining up with TRBD2. Per germline, CDR1 LGHNA and CDR2 YNFKEQ. The V segment lost 0 bases and the J segment 0 bases; nucleotides outside the gene matches: 4. The CDR3 is 17 residues long. CDR3 protein: CASSQDSGLASYNEQFF. CDR3 in DNA: TGTGCCAGCAGCCAAGATAGCGGACTAGCCTCCTACAATGAGCAGTTCTTC.

The gene calls are TRBV4-1 and TRBJ1-2, with D tentatively TRBD1 (6 bases). Germline V gene data show CDR1 as MGHRA and CDR2 as YSYEKL. This CDR3 comprises 14 residues. V lost 3 bases and J lost 7, with 15 bases in between. The CDR3 nucleotides are TGCGCCAGCAGCCACTTGACAGGTTGGTCTGGCTACACCTTC. Translation gives CASSHLTGWSGYTF.

The CDR3 DNA reads TGTGCCTGGAGTCTACCGACAGGGTGGGCTGGTGAAAAACTGTTTTTT. As protein: CAWSLPTGWAGEKLFF. V gene TRBV30 combines with J gene TRBJ1-4; 7 bases are a match to TRBD1. The CDR3 contains 16 residues. Losses at the gene ends were 2 bases for V and 7 bases for J; bases not matched to a gene: 13. Germline CDR1 and CDR2: GTSNPN and SVGIG (reference sequence).

The J gene is TRBJ2-7, the V gene TRBV27; 13 bases line up with TRBD2. The junction had 7 bases not matched to a gene; V was cut back by 4 bases and J by 1 base. CDR3 length: 17 amino acids. Germline V gene lookup returns CDR1 MNHEY and CDR2 SMNVEV (reference sequence). The CDR3 here is CASSSLGTSGISYEQYF. The CDR3 DNA is TGTGCCAGCAGTTCACTCGGGACTAGCGGGATTTCCTACGAGCAGTACTTC.

The chain recombines TRBV27 with TRBJ2-3, with a tentative D call TRBD1 (5 bases). The CDR3 totals 15 residues. Trimming stripped 7 bases from V and 1 base from J, with 15 bases between. Germline lookup yields CDR1 MNHEY and CDR2 SMNVEV (reference sequence). The CDR3 spells CASTLYGRGTDTQYF. The CDR3 DNA follows: TGTGCCAGCACCCTTTATGGCAGGGGCACAGATACGCAGTATTTT.

The chain employs TRBV5-6 and TRBJ1-2, with a tentative D call TRBD1 (6 bases). Germline assignment: CDR1 SGHDT and CDR2 YYEEEE. V lost 4 bases, J lost 4 bases, and 11 bases lay in between. This CDR3 is 13 amino acids long. The CDR3 loop is CASSEDSPYGYTF. The CDR3 nucleotides read TGTGCCAGCAGCGAGGACAGCCCCTATGGCTACACCTTC.

The chain employs TRBV9 and TRBJ2-7; possibly TRBD1 for D (6 bases). The CDR3 sequence is 15 residues long. Germline loops: CDR1 SGDLS, CDR2 YYNGEE. Trimming left V 4 bases short and J 6 bases short, with 20 bases between. The CDR3 protein is CASSPFSGESSEQYF. DNA for the CDR3: TGTGCCAGCAGCCCATTTTCAGGGGAATCGAGCGAGCAGTACTTC.

The genes are TRBV13 and TRBJ2-1, with 9 bases aligning to TRBD2. CDR3 length equals 16 residues. V lost 1 base and J lost 5; bases outside the gene matches: 6. CDR1 PRHDT and CDR2 FYEKMQ come from the germline V gene (reference sequence). CDR3 amino acids: CASSLAGLADDNEQFF. DNA for the CDR3: TGTGCCAGCAGCTTAGCGGGACTAGCCGACGACAATGAGCAGTTCTTC.

This rearrangement joins TRBV19 to TRBJ2-7; D may be TRBD2 (7 bases). The CDR3 covers 16 residues. V gave up 1 base and J gave up 1 base, with 14 bases separating them. The V gene's germline CDR1 is LNHDA and CDR2 SQIVND (reference sequence). CDR3 in amino acids: CASSIASGTSSYEQYF. For the CDR3, the DNA is TGTGCCAGTAGTATAGCGAGCGGGACATCTTCCTACGAGCAGTACTTC.

This chain joins TRBV5-1 and TRBJ2-5; D perhaps matches TRBD2 (5 bases). This CDR3 is built from 14 residues. Trimming took 3 bases from V and 2 from J, leaving 11 bases between them. CDR1 and CDR2 (germline): SGHRS, YFSETQ. The CDR3 DNA follows: TGCGCCAGCAGCTCGACGGGATGGCAAGAGACCCAGTACTTC. It encodes CASSSTGWQETQYF.

For this clone: Different DNA sequences within this sample yield the same CDR3. The chain is built from TRBV11-2 and TRBJ2-5, with unresolved D. CDR1 and CDR2 (germline): SGHAT, FQNNGV. V was cut by 3 bases and J by 2 bases, with 7 bases left in between. The CDR3 length is 13 residues. CDR3 region: CASSFGTQETQYF. The CDR3 nucleotides are TGTGCCAGCAGCTTTGGAACTCAAGAGACCCAGTACTTC.

This chain links TRBV29-1 with TRBJ2-7, with D perhaps matching TRBD1 (5 bases). Germline lookup yields CDR1 SQVTM and CDR2 ANQGSEA. The CDR3 has 16 amino acids. With 1 base removed from V and 2 bases from J, the gap between germline ends came to 18 bases. CDR3 residues: CSVEVDGQGHPYEQYF. CDR3 nucleotides: TGCAGCGTTGAAGTTGATGGGCAGGGCCACCCCTACGAGCAGTACTTC.

The gene calls are TRBV25-1 and TRBJ2-7; D gene ambiguous. Germline V gene sequence: CDR1 MGHDK, CDR2 SYGVNS. The CDR3 extends over 16 amino acids. Trimming cost V 0 bases and J 2 bases, with 14 bases left between them. As DNA, the CDR3 is TGTGCCAGCAGTGAATATGGCACCCCCTTAACCTACGAGCAGTACTTC. Translating it yields CASSEYGTPLTYEQYF.

The J gene is TRBJ2-7, the V gene TRBV7-6; D may be TRBD2 (6 bases). The germline V gene has CDR1 SGHVS and CDR2 FNYEAQ. CDR3 size: 16 residues. V was clipped by 1 base and J by 1 base, with 14 bases between them. Written as DNA, the CDR3 is TGTGCCAGCAGCTTAGAAGGCGGGGACGAATCCTACGAGCAGTACTTC. As protein: CASSLEGGDESYEQYF.

DNA for the CDR3: TGTGCCAGCAGCACCAGGACTAGCGGGACTACAGATACGCAGTATTTT. It codes for CASSTRTSGTTDTQYF. The chain joins TRBV7-9 to TRBJ2-3; TRBD2 matches 12 bases. With 5 bases clipped from V and 3 bases from J, the junction kept 6 bases outside the gene matches. The CDR3 spans 16 residues. The germline V gene encodes CDR1 SEHNR and CDR2 FQNEAQ (reference sequence).

This clone is a singleton in its sample. V and J are TRBV10-3 and TRBJ2-4, with unresolved D. V lost 0 bases and J 5 bases, leaving 11 bases between the germline ends. Germline V gene sequence: CDR1 ENHRY, CDR2 SYGVKD. The CDR3 loop spans 15 amino acids. The CDR3 sequence: CAISESAVGQNIQYF. The DNA of the CDR3 is TGTGCCATCAGTGAGTCCGCGGTCGGCCAAAACATTCAGTACTTC.

The rearrangement links TRBV6-4 to TRBJ2-3; 8 bases are shared with TRBD2. CDR1 and CDR2 from the germline V gene are MRHNA and SNTAGT. V dropped 6 bases and J dropped 3; count of bases not matched to a gene: 8. The CDR3 loop spans 15 amino acids. CDR3 protein: CASRPPREGTDTQYF. The CDR3, as DNA: TGTGCCAGCAGGCCCCCACGGGAGGGGACAGATACGCAGTATTTT.

As for this clone: The same CDR3 is also encoded by other DNA sequences in this sample. The chain couples TRBV29-1 to TRBJ2-2; TRBD1 is a possible D gene (6 bases). V lost 6 bases and J lost 1, with 6 bases in between. Germline V CDR1 and CDR2: SQVTM, ANQGSEA. The CDR3 is 12 amino acids. DNA of the CDR3: TGCAGCGTGACAGGGAACACCGGGGAGCTGTTTTTT. This encodes CSVTGNTGELFF.

Concerning this clone: Within the sample, other DNA sequences also encode this same CDR3. The gene calls are TRBV27 and TRBJ2-1; the match to TRBD2 covers 7 bases. V was pared by 5 bases and J by 4 bases, with 5 bases of the junction left unmatched. This CDR3 contains 14 residues. Germline V gives CDR1 MNHEY, CDR2 SMNVEV (reference sequence). The CDR3 coding sequence is TGTGCCAGCAGTCCTGGCGGGAGTTACAATGAGCAGTTCTTC. Protein sequence: CASSPGGSYNEQFF.